This T cell receptor beta chain derives from a study of shared clonotypes between healthy human individuals. Assay execution took place at the deep level. Repertoires were generated with immunoSEQ multiplex PCR, while TCRdb's copy carries only in-frame clones and drops some. Of about 1.1 million clones listed, 60% to 85% are singletons. V dropped 3 bases and J dropped 6; count of bases not matched to a gene: 14. Per the germline V gene, CDR1 is MNHEY and CDR2 is SMNVEV (reference sequence). The CDR3 totals 18 residues. Naive CD4+ cells were CD45RA-selected; the remaining cells were memory. The V call is TRBV27, the J call TRBJ2-7; 13 nucleotides agree with TRBD2. This receptor was obtained from a man between 18 and 35 years old in good health. Some clones in this sample may be carry-over from other donors' samples. The sequencing input was memory CD4+ T cells from PBMCs. Documented subset: CD45RA-negative fraction. CDR3 nucleotide sequence: TGTGCCAGCAGTTTGCCGGGACTAGCGGGACGGGGTTCTCTCGAGCAGTACTTC. Translated: CASSLPGLAGRGSLEQYF.